This passage covers 19 T cell receptor beta chains from one sample sequenced in a study of blood T cell repertoires in COVID-19 (dated by TCRdb to 2019 to 2021). The library relied on the immunoSEQ multiplex PCR assay. The clones in this table, taken by TCRdb from immuneACCESS, are in-frame only. Not every clone is retained; where verified, under half of the shortfall comes from an unresolved V gene, and the cause of the rest is unknown. Here the sample has 250,000 to 300,000 clones; about nine tenths occur a single time. The ten largest clones represent around 15% of the sample. The sample taken for sequencing was PBMCs or T cells enriched from blood (not recorded which). The receptors were gathered from a man aged 18 to 29 who had recovered from COVID-19.

The chain carries TRBV12-3 or TRBV12-4 and TRBJ2-2; D gene ambiguous. The V end lost 3 bases, the J end lost 6 bases, and 8 bases lay between the germline ends. The CDR3 spans 13 residues. The CDR3 loop is CASSFGSPGELFF. The CDR3 coding sequence is TGTGCCAGCAGTTTTGGTAGTCCCGGGGAGCTGTTTTTT.

The chain carries TRBV29-1 and TRBJ2-5; 7 bases agree with TRBD2. V trimming: 4 bases; J trimming: 4 bases; junction bases outside the gene matches: 6. Germline V CDR1 and CDR2: SQVTM, ANQGSEA. CDR3 length equals 13 residues. CDR3 coding DNA: TGCAGCGTTGCTCTGGGAGGGGTAGAGACCCAGTACTTC. It translates to CSVALGGVETQYF.

The DNA of the CDR3 is TGTGCCAGCAGTGAAGCCCCCAAAGAGACCCAGTACTTC. Translating it yields CASSEAPKETQYF. The chain is built from TRBV6-1 and TRBJ2-5; no definite D call. V gave up 0 bases and J gave up 3 bases, with 5 bases separating them. Germline V gene data show CDR1 as MNHNS and CDR2 as SASEGT. The CDR3 is 13 residues long.

The chain is built from TRBV19 and TRBJ1-5; D perhaps matches TRBD1 (6 bases). Germline V CDR1 and CDR2: LNHDA, SQIVND (reference sequence). V lost 6 bases to trimming and J lost 3 bases, with 12 bases between them. The CDR3 covers 14 residues. The CDR3 DNA reads TGTGCCAGTAGAAAAGGACAGAACAATCAGCCCCAGCATTTT. The encoded protein is CASRKGQNNQPQHF.

The V and J genes are TRBV4-1 and TRBJ1-5, with D uncertain. Germline assignment: CDR1 MGHRA and CDR2 YSYEKL. V dropped 4 bases and J dropped 1 base, with 14 bases sitting between them. The CDR3 has 16 residues. The CDR3 region is CASSPWSSNSNQPQHF. CDR3 in DNA: TGCGCCAGCAGCCCTTGGTCCAGTAACAGCAATCAGCCCCAGCATTTT.

This clone was observed a few times. V gene TRBV25-1 combines with J gene TRBJ1-2; TRBD1 matches 8 bases. The ends lost 5 bases at V and 3 bases at J; junction bases unmatched: 2. The CDR3 runs 13 residues. Germline CDR1 reads MGHDK; CDR2 reads SYGVNS. The CDR3 loop is CASSIQGDYGYTF. CDR3 sequence (DNA): TGTGCCAGCAGTATACAGGGGGACTATGGCTACACCTTC.

This chain joins TRBV5-1 and TRBJ2-2; D is ambiguous. The V gene's germline CDR1 is SGHRS and CDR2 YFSETQ. The CDR3 consists of 12 residues. Deletions cut 4 bases from V and 7 bases from J, with 8 bases between. The CDR3 DNA is TGCGCCAGCAGCGAGTACAGCGGGGAGCTGTTTTTT. Translated, it gives CASSEYSGELFF.

The chain joins TRBV3-1 (or the pseudogene TRBV3-2) to TRBJ2-5; D unclear. This CDR3 region has 12 residues. Germline-derived CDR1 and CDR2 are LGHDT and YNNKEL (reference sequence). V lost 1 base to trimming and J lost 5 bases, with 5 bases between them. The CDR3 here is CASSQGAETQYF. The CDR3, as DNA: TGTGCCAGCAGCCAAGGGGCTGAGACCCAGTACTTC.

The genes are TRBV6-1 and TRBJ1-1, with 7 positions matching TRBD1. CDR3 size: 18 residues. Losses at the gene ends were 3 bases for V and 0 bases for J; bases not matched to a gene: 13. Per the germline V gene, CDR1 is MNHNS and CDR2 is SASEGT. The CDR3 DNA is TGTGCCAGCAGTGAGGCTCTATTTTCAGGGGGGTTGAACACTGAAGCTTTCTTT. Its protein is CASSEALFSGGLNTEAFF.

The chain has TRBV5-1 and TRBJ2-3; 9 bases match TRBD1. With 4 bases clipped from V and 2 bases from J, the junction kept 5 bases outside the gene matches. The germline CDR1 and CDR2 sequences are SGHRS and YFSETQ. CDR3 size: 15 residues. The CDR3 loop is CASSPGTGPTDTQYF. Here the CDR3 DNA reads TGCGCCAGCAGCCCTGGGACAGGGCCCACAGATACGCAGTATTTT.

In nucleotides, the CDR3 is TGTGCCAGCAGCTTAGGACAGGGAAACATTCAGTACTTC. It translates to CASSLGQGNIQYF. The J gene is TRBJ2-4, the V gene TRBV7-9, with TRBD1 identical over 7 bases. The V gene end was trimmed by 1 base and the J gene end by 6 bases; junction bases not matched to a gene: 0. Germline V gene data show CDR1 as SEHNR and CDR2 as FQNEAQ (reference sequence). This CDR3 is 13 amino acids long.

The V gene is TRBV3-1 (or the pseudogene TRBV3-2), the J gene TRBJ1-3; no clear D gene. V was trimmed by 3 bases and J by 5 bases, leaving 17 bases between them. Germline loops: CDR1 LGHDT, CDR2 YNNKEL (reference sequence). CDR3 length: 16 residues. CDR3 sequence reads: CASSQGNFGGRNTIYF. The CDR3 DNA reads as TGTGCCAGCAGCCAGGGAAATTTCGGAGGGCGAAACACCATATATTTT.

This clone was seen just once. The rearrangement links TRBV18 to TRBJ1-1, with 9 bases matching TRBD1. Germline V CDR1 and CDR2: KGHSH, LQKENI. The CDR3 length is 16 residues. The V segment lost 2 bases and the J segment 4 bases; nucleotides outside the gene matches: 8. The CDR3 region is CASSPVLGQGFTEAFF. The CDR3 nucleotides read TGTGCCAGCTCACCAGTCCTTGGACAGGGGTTCACTGAAGCTTTCTTT.

The V gene is TRBV19, the J gene TRBJ1-1, with D possibly being TRBD1 (6 bases). Germline CDR1 LNHDA, CDR2 SQIVND (reference sequence). Trimming removed 5 bases at V and 0 bases at J, with 13 bases between. This CDR3 is 15 amino acids long. The chain's CDR3 is CASSSPGHMNTEAFF. CDR3 sequence (DNA): TGTGCCAGTAGTTCACCGGGACATATGAACACTGAAGCTTTCTTT.

The chain links TRBV28 to TRBJ1-4; 7 bases are a match to TRBD1. This CDR3 region has 15 residues. From germline, CDR1 is MDHEN and CDR2 SYDVKM. The V segment lost 2 bases and the J segment 6 bases; nucleotides outside the gene matches: 6. CDR3: CASSLADRAHEKLFF. The CDR3 DNA reads TGTGCCAGCAGTTTAGCTGACAGGGCACATGAAAAACTGTTTTTT.

The gene calls are TRBV12-3 or TRBV12-4 and TRBJ1-5; TRBD1 might be the D (6 bases). The V end was cut by 7 bases, the J end by 9 bases, with 16 bases between. The CDR3 has 13 residues. CDR3 region: CASKEARGGPQHF. The CDR3 DNA reads TGTGCCAGCAAGGAAGCCAGGGGTGGGCCCCAGCATTTT.

V usage is TRBV28 and J usage is TRBJ1-5, with D perhaps matching TRBD1 (5 bases). The germline gives CDR1 MDHEN, CDR2 SYDVKM. The CDR3 sequence is 16 residues long. The germline V and J ends were trimmed by 3 bases and 2 bases, with 14 bases remaining between them. CDR3 residues: CASSLWAGKGNQPQHF. The CDR3 bases are TGTGCCAGCAGTTTGTGGGCAGGGAAGGGCAATCAGCCCCAGCATTTT.

The gene calls are TRBV27 and TRBJ1-3; no clear D. Germline V gives CDR1 MNHEY, CDR2 SMNVEV (reference sequence). The length of the CDR3 is 15 residues. V lost 6 bases to trimming and J lost 2 bases, with 14 bases between them. The CDR3 loop reads CASSLSGGPGNTIYF. CDR3 coding DNA: TGTGCCAGCAGCCTTTCGGGAGGACCTGGAAACACCATATATTTT.

V and J are TRBV7-8 and TRBJ2-1; perhaps TRBD2 as D (5 bases). Trimming left V 2 bases short and J 6 bases short, with 14 bases between. This CDR3 contains 15 residues. Germline V CDR1 and CDR2: SGHVS, FQNEAQ. CDR3 coding DNA: TGTGCCAGCAGCTTACCCTCTAGCCCTTTCAATGAGCAGTTCTTC. It is translated as CASSLPSSPFNEQFF.